The rows below give T cell receptor beta chains drawn from one sample of a study of blood T cells in healthy people across ages. TCRdb redid the calling of the 5' RACE reads with MiXCR, one entry per CDR3 protein. Of roughly 800,000 distinct CDR3 sequences listed, 53% are singletons. Material: blood. These receptors were taken from a man older than 75 in good health. The CDR3 runs from the conserved cysteine through the conserved F or W. Fields, in order: V gene, clone size, J gene, D gene, CDR3 DNA, CDR3 protein. The D gene is left open where the match is weak. Only some rows state a clone size, as once, few, many or a class for expanded clones.

TRBV29-1	.	TRBJ1-1	.	TGCAGCGTTGAAGCCCCATCGGGGCCAGCTTTCTTT	CSVEAPSGPAFF
TRBV5-1	.	TRBJ1-6	TRBD1	TGCGCCAGCAGCTTGGAGGGGGCTAGTTCTTCACCCCTCCACTTT	CASSLEGASSSPLHF
TRBV28	.	TRBJ2-1	.	TGTGCCAGCACCAACCTCATTAATGAGCAGTTCTTC	CASTNLINEQFF
TRBV6-5	.	TRBJ2-7	TRBD2	TGTGCCAGCAACCGGGGAGGACTAGACTCCTACGAGCAGTACTTC	CASNRGGLDSYEQYF
TRBV2	few	TRBJ1-6	.	TGTGCCAGCACTGTCACAGCGATTAATTCACCCCTCCACTTT	CASTVTAINSPLHF
TRBV10-3	few	TRBJ2-1	TRBD2	TGTGCCATCAGGCTAGGTAGCGGGAGAGTTGGTGAGCAGTTCTTC	CAIRLGSGRVGEQFF
TRBV6-1	once	TRBJ1-2	.	TGTGCCAGCTGTCGGGACTTGGCGGACTATGGCTACACCTTC	CASCRDLADYGYTF
TRBV11-2	once	TRBJ2-6	TRBD1	TGTGCCAGCAGCTTTATTCGCGGGACAGGGGCTGTTGGGGCCAACGTCCTGACTTTC	CASSFIRGTGAVGANVLTF
TRBV7-3	.	TRBJ2-3	.	TGTGCCAGCAGCTTAAGAGGGATGGGCAGCACAGGTACGCAGTATTTT	CASSLRGMGSTGTQYF
TRBV20-1	.	TRBJ2-5	.	TGCAGTGCTAGAGATCGACAGGGAGGGTCGTGGGAGCAGTACTTC	CSARDRQGGSWEQYF
TRBV5-1	.	TRBJ1-2	.	TGCGCCAGCAGCTTGGTTGGCGGGTTGGGCTACACCTTC	CASSLVGGLGYTF
TRBV5-1	.	TRBJ2-3	.	TGCGCCAGCAGCCGAGGGGTAGGAGATACGCAGTATTTT	CASSRGVGDTQYF
TRBV4-1	few	TRBJ2-6	.	TGCGCCAGCAGCCAGGACTTCTCTGGGGCCAACGTCCTGACTTTC	CASSQDFSGANVLTF
TRBV3-1	.	TRBJ2-1	.	TGTGCCAGCAGCCAAGGGACCCCGGGACGCGAGCAGTTCTTC	CASSQGTPGREQFF
TRBV9	.	TRBJ2-2	.	TGTGCCAGCAGCGTAGCGGCCAGGGCGAGCACCGGGGAGCTGTTTTTT	CASSVAARASTGELFF
TRBV20-1	.	TRBJ2-7	TRBD1	TGCAGTGGAGCAGGGGGCATCTACGAGCAGTACTTC	CSGAGGIYEQYF
TRBV5-6	few	TRBJ2-4	.	TGTGCCAGCAGCACCGACGGCCCTTTAGCCAAAAACATTCAGTACTTC	CASSTDGPLAKNIQYF
TRBV10-3	.	TRBJ2-2	TRBD2	TGTGCCATTAACTTAGCGGGAGCGGGCAACACCGGGGAGCTGTTTTTT	CAINLAGAGNTGELFF
TRBV6-1	once	TRBJ2-1	TRBD2	TGTGCCAGCAGGGAAATAGCGGGAGCGGCTTCTGAGCAGTTCTTC	CASREIAGAASEQFF
TRBV5-1	.	TRBJ2-1	.	TGCGCCAGCCGGACTAAGGGGGATCAAAGCAATGAGCAGTTCTTC	CASRTKGDQSNEQFF
TRBV3-1	.	TRBJ2-7	.	TGTGCCAGCAGCCAAGCAGGCCTCTACGAGCAGTACTTC	CASSQAGLYEQYF
TRBV29-1	.	TRBJ2-3	TRBD2	TGCAGCGTCAAGGGACTAGCGGGACACAGATACGCGTATTTT	CSVKGLAGHRYAYF
TRBV5-1	few	TRBJ2-7	TRBD1	TGCGCCAGCAGCTCGGGACAGGGTAAAAACGAGCAGTACTTC	CASSSGQGKNEQYF
TRBV7-2	few	TRBJ2-3	.	TGTGCCAGCGACCCTCGGGGGGATACGCAGTATTTT	CASDPRGDTQYF
TRBV7-2	few	TRBJ2-7	.	TGTGCCAGCACCCAACTTTACGAGCAGTACTTC	CASTQLYEQYF
TRBV20-1	.	TRBJ2-3	.	TGCAGTGCTAGATCTCAGGTTACGCAGTATTTT	CSARSQVTQYF
TRBV5-6	.	TRBJ1-5	.	TGTGCCAGCAGCTTGGGGCCCGGGGATAGCAATCAGCCCCAGCATTTT	CASSLGPGDSNQPQHF
TRBV2	.	TRBJ1-1	.	TGTGCCAGCATGGAAAGAGAAGCTTTCTTT	CASMEREAFF
TRBV5-1	.	TRBJ2-7	.	TGCGCCAGCAGGGACGAGAGGAGCTACGAGCAGTACTTC	CASRDERSYEQYF
TRBV20-1	.	TRBJ2-5	TRBD2	TGCAGTGCTAGTTTAGCGGGAGGGCCCCAAGAGACCCAGTACTTC	CSASLAGGPQETQYF
TRBV3-1	once	TRBJ2-7	.	TGTGCCAGCAGCCAAGAATGGACCTACGAGCAGTACTTC	CASSQEWTYEQYF
TRBV5-1	few	TRBJ2-7	.	TGCGCCAGCAGCTTGGAGGGAAACTACGAGCAGTACTTC	CASSLEGNYEQYF